The clone carrying this TCR beta chain was counted ten times or more. No antigen is known for it. This specimen comes from a study of T cells in Graves' hyperthyroidism and ophthalmopathy. Germline values: CDR1 MDHEN, CDR2 SYDVKM. The length of the CDR3 is 14 residues. V lost 6 bases to trimming and J lost 4 bases; unmatched junction nucleotides: 4. General observations from the study: Median prediction lead before ophthalmopathy onset was about 6.5 months with the model.

Using RNA transcripts as the source, TCR beta CDR3 regions were amplified. Initially, a first-round RT-PCR of the TCR CDR3 employed the HTBI primer set. Via MiXCR, TCRdb re-called the multiplex PCR reads, giving one row per CDR3 protein. The sample consists of 450,000 to 650,000 distinct CDR3 sequences, 12% to 15% of them appearing once. Each ophthalmopathy patient scored at least 3 on the Clinical Activity Score and at least 4 on NOSPECS grade, with duration under 3 months. PBMCs were derived from 10 ml fresh peripheral blood. The clonotype originates from a woman aged 18 to 35 with Graves' ophthalmopathy. Input material: blood. This sequence joins TRBV28 and TRBJ1-5; 9 bases agree with TRBD1. The CDR3: CASSTGTGNQPQHF. The CDR3 nucleotides are TGTGCCAGCAGCACTGGGACAGGGAATCAGCCCCAGCATTTT.